This T cell receptor beta chain appears in the sequencing data of a study of regulatory T cells in long-lasting Graves disease. Regarding time point: newly diagnosed GD, antithyroid drugs for less than 3 months. Preparation of the TCR library used RNA extracted from PBMCs. The source of the patients was an endocrinology department in Xi'an, China. Study results and caveats: Thyroid tissue was not sampled; only peripheral blood was. With approximately 2,500 shared public clonotypes, persistent patients exceeded new patients, who shared 950 to 1,000. Because few samples were included, accuracy may have been lower.

In building TCR beta libraries, iRepertoire HTBI primers were used together with Arm-PCR of CDR3 regions. Each CDR3 protein is one row after TCRdb ran MiXCR on the multiplex PCR reads. The sample holds 350,000 to 550,000 distinct CDR3 sequences, less than 15% seen once. This clonotype was counted at least ten times. Its target is unknown. In addition, the sample was reused for a study of T cells in Graves' hyperthyroidism and ophthalmopathy.

Sample: peripheral blood mononuclear cells (PBMCs), taken at new diagnosis, from a patient treated with antithyroid drugs. The source is a woman in her forties or fifties with Graves disease.

CDR3 loop: CASKVGLTNYGYTF. CDR3 sequence (DNA): TGTGCCAGCAAGGTCGGGCTTACTAACTATGGCTACACCTTC. V gene TRBV11-2 combines with J gene TRBJ1-2, with D hard to call. From germline, CDR1 is SGHAT and CDR2 FQNNGV. The germline V and J ends were trimmed by 7 bases and 0 bases, with 12 bases remaining between them. The CDR3 consists of 14 residues.